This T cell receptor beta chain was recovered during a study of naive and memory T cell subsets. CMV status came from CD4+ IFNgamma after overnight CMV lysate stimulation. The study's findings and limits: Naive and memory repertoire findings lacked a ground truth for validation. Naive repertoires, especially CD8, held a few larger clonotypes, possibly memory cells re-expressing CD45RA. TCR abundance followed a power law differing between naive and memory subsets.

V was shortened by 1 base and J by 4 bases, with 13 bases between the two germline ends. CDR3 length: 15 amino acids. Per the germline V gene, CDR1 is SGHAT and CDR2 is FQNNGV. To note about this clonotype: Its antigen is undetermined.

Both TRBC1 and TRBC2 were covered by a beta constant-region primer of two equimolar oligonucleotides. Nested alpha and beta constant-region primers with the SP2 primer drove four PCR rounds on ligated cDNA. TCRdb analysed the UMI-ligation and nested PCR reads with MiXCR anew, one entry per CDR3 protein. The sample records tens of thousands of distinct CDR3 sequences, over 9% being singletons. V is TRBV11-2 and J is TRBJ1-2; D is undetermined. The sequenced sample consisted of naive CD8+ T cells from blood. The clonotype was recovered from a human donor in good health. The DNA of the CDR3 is TGTGCCAGCAGCTTAGGGTTCGGGAGCGTCTATGGCTACACCTTC. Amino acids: CASSLGFGSVYGYTF.